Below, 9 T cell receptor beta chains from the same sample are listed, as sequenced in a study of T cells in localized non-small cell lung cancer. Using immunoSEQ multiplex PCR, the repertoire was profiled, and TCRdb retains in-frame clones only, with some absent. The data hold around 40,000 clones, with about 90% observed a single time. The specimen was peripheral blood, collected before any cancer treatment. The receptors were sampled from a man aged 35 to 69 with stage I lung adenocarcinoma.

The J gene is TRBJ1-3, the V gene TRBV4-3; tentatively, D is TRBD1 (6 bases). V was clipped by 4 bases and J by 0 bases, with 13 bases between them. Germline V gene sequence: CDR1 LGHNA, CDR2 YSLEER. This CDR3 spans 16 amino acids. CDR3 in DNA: TGCGCCAGCAGCCCCGGCGGGACACTCTCTGGAAACACCATATATTTT. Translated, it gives CASSPGGTLSGNTIYF.

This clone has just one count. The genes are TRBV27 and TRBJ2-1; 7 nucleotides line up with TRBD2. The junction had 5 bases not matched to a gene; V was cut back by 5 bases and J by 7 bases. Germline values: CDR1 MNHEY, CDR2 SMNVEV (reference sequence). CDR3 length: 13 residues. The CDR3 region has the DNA TGTGCCAGCAGTCCGTGGACTAGGAATGAGCAGTTCTTC. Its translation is CASSPWTRNEQFF.

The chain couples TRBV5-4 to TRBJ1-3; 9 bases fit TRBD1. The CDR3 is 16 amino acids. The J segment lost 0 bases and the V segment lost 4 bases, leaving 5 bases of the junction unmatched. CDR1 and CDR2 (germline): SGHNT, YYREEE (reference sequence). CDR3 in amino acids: CASSMTGGFSGNTIYF. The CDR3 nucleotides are TGTGCCAGCAGCATGACAGGGGGGTTCTCTGGAAACACCATATATTTT.

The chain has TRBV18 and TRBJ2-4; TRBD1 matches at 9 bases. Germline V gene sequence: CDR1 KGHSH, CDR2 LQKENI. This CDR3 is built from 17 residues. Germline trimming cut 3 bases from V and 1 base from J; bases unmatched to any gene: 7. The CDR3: CASSPYRDRAAKNIQYF. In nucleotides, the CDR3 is TGTGCCAGCTCACCCTACCGGGACAGGGCGGCCAAAAACATTCAGTACTTC.

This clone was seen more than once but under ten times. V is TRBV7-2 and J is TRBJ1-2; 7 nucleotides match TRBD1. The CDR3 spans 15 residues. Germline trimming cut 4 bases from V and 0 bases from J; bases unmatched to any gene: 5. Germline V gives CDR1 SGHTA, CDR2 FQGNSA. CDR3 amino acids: CASSSQGGANYGYTF. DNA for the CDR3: TGTGCCAGCAGCTCTCAGGGGGGAGCTAACTATGGCTACACCTTC.

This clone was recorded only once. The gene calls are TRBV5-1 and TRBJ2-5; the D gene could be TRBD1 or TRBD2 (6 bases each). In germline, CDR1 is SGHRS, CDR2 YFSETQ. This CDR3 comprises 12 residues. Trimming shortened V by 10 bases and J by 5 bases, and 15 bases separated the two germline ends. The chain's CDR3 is CASKGEDETQYF. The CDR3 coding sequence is TGCGCCTCAAAGGGGGAGGATGAGACCCAGTACTTC.

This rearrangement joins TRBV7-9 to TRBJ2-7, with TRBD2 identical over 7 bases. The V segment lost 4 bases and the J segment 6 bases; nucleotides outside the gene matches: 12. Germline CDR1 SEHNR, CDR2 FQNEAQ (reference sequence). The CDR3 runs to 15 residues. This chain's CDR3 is CASSSLGGPGGEQYF. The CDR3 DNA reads TGTGCCAGCAGCTCACTGGGAGGCCCGGGGGGCGAGCAGTACTTC.

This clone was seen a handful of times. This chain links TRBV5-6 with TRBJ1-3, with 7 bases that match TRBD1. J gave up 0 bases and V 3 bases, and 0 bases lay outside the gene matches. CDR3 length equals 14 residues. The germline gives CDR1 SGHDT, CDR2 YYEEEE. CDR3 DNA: TGTGCCAGCAGCTGGACAGGCTCTGGAAACACCATATATTTT. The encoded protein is CASSWTGSGNTIYF. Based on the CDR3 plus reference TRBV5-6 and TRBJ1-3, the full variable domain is DAGVTQSPTHLIKTRGQQVTLRCSPKSGHDTVSWYQQALGQGPQFIFQYYEEEERQRGNFPDRFSGHQFPNYSSELNVNALLLGDSALYLCASSWTGSGNTIYFGEGSWLTVV.

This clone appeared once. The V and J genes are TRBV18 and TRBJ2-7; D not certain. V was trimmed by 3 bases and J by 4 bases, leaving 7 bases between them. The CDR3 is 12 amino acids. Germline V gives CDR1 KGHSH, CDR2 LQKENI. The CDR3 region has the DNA TGTGCCAGCTCACCTCCTACTTACGAGCAGTACTTC. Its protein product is CASSPPTYEQYF.